The clone carrying this T cell receptor (beta chain) was seen only a few times. The protocol was immunoSEQ multiplex PCR, while the TCRdb copy is restricted to in-frame clones and leaves out a portion. The data contain some 100,000 clones, around nine tenths of them singletons. This specimen comes from a study of control samples from healthy donors and cancer patients. Sequenced input: blood. The TCR was taken from a young man in good health.

The CDR3 sequence: CASSQAGGLDEKLFF. Written as DNA, the CDR3 is TGTGCCAGCAGCCAAGCAGGGGGCTTGGATGAAAAACTGTTTTTT. The rearrangement links TRBV3-1 (or the pseudogene TRBV3-2) to TRBJ1-4; 8 nucleotides align to TRBD1. The CDR3 extends over 15 amino acids. CDR1 is LGHDT, CDR2 YNNKEL, per germline (reference sequence). J gave up 6 bases and V 1 base, and 4 bases lay outside the gene matches.